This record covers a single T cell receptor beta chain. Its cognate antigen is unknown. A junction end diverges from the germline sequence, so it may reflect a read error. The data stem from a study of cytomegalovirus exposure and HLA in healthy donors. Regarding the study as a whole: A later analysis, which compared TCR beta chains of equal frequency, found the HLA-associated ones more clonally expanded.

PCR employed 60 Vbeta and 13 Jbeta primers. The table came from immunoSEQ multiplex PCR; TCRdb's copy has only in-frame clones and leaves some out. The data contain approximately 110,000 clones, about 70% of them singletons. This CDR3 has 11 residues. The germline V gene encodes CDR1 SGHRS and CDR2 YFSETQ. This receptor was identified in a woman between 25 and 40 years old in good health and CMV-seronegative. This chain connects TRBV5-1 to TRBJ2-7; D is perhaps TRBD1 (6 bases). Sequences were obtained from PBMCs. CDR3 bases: TGCGCCAGCAGCTTGGATGGGACAAAGAACTTC. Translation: CASSLDGTKNF.